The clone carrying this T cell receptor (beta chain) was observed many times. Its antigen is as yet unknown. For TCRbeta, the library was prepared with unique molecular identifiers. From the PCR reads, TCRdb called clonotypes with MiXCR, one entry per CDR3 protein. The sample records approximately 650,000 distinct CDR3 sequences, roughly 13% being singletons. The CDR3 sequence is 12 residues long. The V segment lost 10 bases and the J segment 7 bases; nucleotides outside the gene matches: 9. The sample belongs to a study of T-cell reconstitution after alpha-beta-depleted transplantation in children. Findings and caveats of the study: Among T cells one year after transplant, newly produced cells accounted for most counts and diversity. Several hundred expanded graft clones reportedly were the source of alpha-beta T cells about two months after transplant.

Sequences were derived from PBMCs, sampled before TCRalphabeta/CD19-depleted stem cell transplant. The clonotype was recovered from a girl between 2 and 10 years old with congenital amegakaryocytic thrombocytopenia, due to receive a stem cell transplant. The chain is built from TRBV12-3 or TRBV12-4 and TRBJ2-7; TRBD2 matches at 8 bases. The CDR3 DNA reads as TGTGCCATTGCGCGGGGGGCGGGTGAGCAGTACTTC. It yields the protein CAIARGAGEQYF.